The 17 T cell receptor beta chains listed next were all sequenced from one sample in a study of T cell changes during pregnancy in multiple sclerosis. Generated by immunoSEQ multiplex PCR, the TCRdb table keeps only in-frame clones and is missing some. The sample has approximately 66,000 clones, 92% seen once. Sequences were derived from peripheral blood, sampled in the third trimester of pregnancy. The receptors shown here come from a female donor in good health, enrolled as a control in a pregnancy study.

V gene TRBV4-2 combines with J gene TRBJ1-1; possible D gene TRBD1, 5 bases. This CDR3 is built from 15 residues. V was pared by 0 bases and J by 1 base, with 9 bases between. Looked up from germline, CDR1 is LGHNA and CDR2 is YNFKEQ. CDR3 DNA sequence: TGTGCCAGCAGCCAAGATGGGGGGTGGAACACTGAAGCTTTCTTT. Its protein product is CASSQDGGWNTEAFF.

This chain connects TRBV6-1 to TRBJ2-3; D is unresolved. With 6 bases removed from V and 0 bases from J, the gap between germline ends came to 7 bases. The CDR3 totals 13 residues. The germline gives CDR1 MNHNS, CDR2 SASEGT. In DNA form, the CDR3 reads TGTGCCAGCAGAGGAGCAAGCACAGATACGCAGTATTTT. It encodes CASRGASTDTQYF.

This chain uses TRBV5-4 with TRBJ1-6; D is undetermined. The CDR3 is 15 amino acids. Germline CDR1 is SGHNT and CDR2 is YYREEE (reference sequence). Between the trimmed V and J ends, which lost 0 bases and 0 bases, there was a span of 4 bases. The CDR3 sequence is CASSLDGSYNSPLHF. CDR3 DNA: TGTGCCAGCAGCTTGGACGGCTCCTATAATTCACCCCTCCACTTT.

This chain connects TRBV5-1 to TRBJ1-4; 7 nucleotides match TRBD1. The CDR3 loop spans 14 amino acids. V was pared by 4 bases and J by 7 bases, with 7 bases of the junction left unmatched. Germline CDR1 and CDR2: SGHRS and YFSETQ. The CDR3 DNA is TGCGCCAGCAGCGTGGGGACAGTAGGTGAAAAACTGTTTTTT. Translated: CASSVGTVGEKLFF.

CDR3 amino acids: CASSGYSEPYGYTF. In DNA, the CDR3 is TGTGCCAGCAGCGGATACAGTGAGCCCTATGGCTACACCTTC. The chain recombines TRBV9 with TRBJ1-2; D is unclear. The V gene's germline CDR1 is SGDLS and CDR2 YYNGEE. V lost 3 bases and J 4 bases, leaving 13 bases between the germline ends. This CDR3 has 14 residues.

The chain has TRBV10-2 and TRBJ2-1, with 12 nucleotides matching TRBD2. Looked up from germline, CDR1 is WSHSY and CDR2 is SAAADI. With V trimmed by 7 bases and J by 3 bases, 10 bases remained unmatched. This CDR3 contains 17 residues. The CDR3 spells CASKTELAGGRYNEQFF. For the CDR3, the DNA is TGCGCCAGCAAAACTGAGCTAGCGGGGGGGCGCTACAATGAGCAGTTCTTC.

This clone was seen a handful of times. The genes are TRBV7-9 and TRBJ2-7; TRBD2 aligns across 9 bases. The junction had 5 bases not matched to a gene; V was cut back by 5 bases and J by 0 bases. CDR1 is SEHNR, CDR2 FQNEAQ, per germline (reference sequence). This CDR3 comprises 15 residues. This CDR3 reads CASSQETSGSYEQYF. In DNA, the CDR3 is TGTGCCAGCAGCCAAGAGACTAGCGGCTCCTACGAGCAGTACTTC.

This clone showed up just a few times. The J gene is TRBJ2-2, the V gene TRBV6-4; TRBD2 matches 9 bases. The trim removed 3 bases at V and 4 bases at J, leaving 3 bases unmatched. CDR1 MRHNA and CDR2 SNTAGT come from the germline V gene. This CDR3 contains 15 residues. CDR3 in amino acids: CASSELAGSTGELFF. CDR3 nucleotide sequence: TGTGCCAGCAGTGAGCTAGCGGGAAGCACCGGGGAGCTGTTTTTT.

V and J are TRBV5-1 and TRBJ2-2; 7 bases fit TRBD2. Germline loops: CDR1 SGHRS, CDR2 YFSETQ. The CDR3 loop spans 15 amino acids. After removal of 4 bases from V and 2 bases from J, the junction contained 5 bases not matched to a gene. CDR3 bases: TGCGCCAGCAGCGCCGGGGGGTTAAACACCGGGGAGCTGTTTTTT. The encoded protein is CASSAGGLNTGELFF.

The chain links TRBV7-9 to TRBJ2-3, with D hard to call. The CDR3 runs 13 residues. The V gene's germline CDR1 is SEHNR and CDR2 FQNEAQ (reference sequence). V was shortened by 1 base and J by 3 bases, with 5 bases between the two germline ends. This chain's CDR3 is CASSLVITDTQYF. CDR3 DNA: TGTGCCAGCAGCTTAGTTATAACAGATACGCAGTATTTT.

The chain links TRBV14 to TRBJ2-7; 8 nucleotides align to TRBD1. Germline CDR1 reads SGHDN; CDR2 reads FVKESK. The CDR3 runs to 17 residues. The ends lost 0 bases at V and 5 bases at J; junction bases unmatched: 12. The CDR3 loop is CASSQDRGRGHRNEQYF. CDR3 in DNA: TGTGCCAGCAGCCAAGATCGGGGCAGGGGGCATCGGAACGAGCAGTACTTC.

This clone was detected once. The chain carries TRBV19 and TRBJ2-3; 15 nucleotides align to TRBD2. CDR1 is LNHDA, CDR2 SQIVND, per germline (reference sequence). The trim removed 3 bases at V and 4 bases at J, leaving 2 bases unmatched. The CDR3 is made up of 16 amino acids. The CDR3: CASSIGLAGGPDTQYF. The CDR3 DNA sequence: TGTGCCAGTAGTATTGGACTAGCGGGGGGGCCAGATACGCAGTATTTT.

This sequence joins TRBV7-9 and TRBJ1-1; the D gene is possibly TRBD1 (5 bases). The CDR3 is 14 amino acids. Per the germline V gene, CDR1 is SEHNR and CDR2 is FQNEAQ (reference sequence). V was pared by 1 base and J by 7 bases, with 13 bases between. Here the CDR3 reads CASSLDRLSHEAFF. The CDR3 DNA is TGTGCCAGCAGCTTAGACAGGCTCAGTCATGAAGCTTTCTTT. The whole variable domain, filled in from reference TRBV7-9 and TRBJ1-1, reads DTGVSQNPRHKITKRGQNVTFRCDPISEHNRLYWYRQTLGQGPEFLTYFQNEAQLEKSRLLSDRFSAERPKGSFSTLEIQRTEQGDSAMYLCASSLDRLSHEAFFGQGTRLTVV.

This chain joins TRBV4-1 and TRBJ1-5; the D is unclear. V dropped 0 bases and J dropped 0 bases, with 12 bases sitting between them. The CDR3 totals 17 residues. Looked up from germline, CDR1 is MGHRA and CDR2 is YSYEKL. The CDR3 loop is CASSQDAGPYSNQPQHF. The CDR3 coding sequence is TGCGCCAGCAGCCAAGACGCAGGTCCTTATAGCAATCAGCCCCAGCATTTT.

V and J are TRBV5-4 and TRBJ2-1; 13 nucleotides match TRBD2. The CDR3 totals 16 residues. With 0 bases clipped from V and 6 bases from J, the junction kept 3 bases outside the gene matches. From germline, CDR1 is SGHNT and CDR2 YYREEE (reference sequence). The CDR3 protein is CASSLGTSGSGNEQFF. The CDR3, as DNA: TGTGCCAGCAGCTTGGGGACTAGCGGGAGCGGCAATGAGCAGTTCTTC.

The chain is built from TRBV11-2 and TRBJ2-1; D remains unclear. The CDR3 totals 12 residues. Germline V gene lookup returns CDR1 SGHAT and CDR2 FQNNGV. V was shortened by 1 base and J by 8 bases, with 6 bases between the two germline ends. Written as DNA, the CDR3 is TGTGCCAGCAGCTTAGGGCTGGATGAGCAGTTCTTC. It yields the protein CASSLGLDEQFF.

This clone was picked up one time. The chain is built from TRBV11-2 and TRBJ1-1; no clear D gene. Germline assignment: CDR1 SGHAT and CDR2 FQNNGV. CDR3 length: 10 amino acids. V was trimmed by 4 bases and J by 11 bases, leaving 8 bases between them. CDR3 in DNA: TGTGCCAGCAGCTCCCCGAGGGCTTTCTTT. It specifies CASSSPRAFF.